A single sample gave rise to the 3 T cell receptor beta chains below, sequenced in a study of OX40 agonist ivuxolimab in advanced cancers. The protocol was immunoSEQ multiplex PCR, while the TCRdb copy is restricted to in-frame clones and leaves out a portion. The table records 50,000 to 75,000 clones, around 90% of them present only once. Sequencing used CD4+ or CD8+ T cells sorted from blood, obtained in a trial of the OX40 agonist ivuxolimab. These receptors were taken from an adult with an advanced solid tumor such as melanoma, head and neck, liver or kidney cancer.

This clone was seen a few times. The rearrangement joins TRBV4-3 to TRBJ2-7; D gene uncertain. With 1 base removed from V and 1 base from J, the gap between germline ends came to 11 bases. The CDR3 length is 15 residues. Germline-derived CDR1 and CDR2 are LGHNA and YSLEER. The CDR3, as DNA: TGCGCCAGCAGCCAAGCTTTCGACAATTCCTACGAGCAGTACTTC. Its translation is CASSQAFDNSYEQYF.

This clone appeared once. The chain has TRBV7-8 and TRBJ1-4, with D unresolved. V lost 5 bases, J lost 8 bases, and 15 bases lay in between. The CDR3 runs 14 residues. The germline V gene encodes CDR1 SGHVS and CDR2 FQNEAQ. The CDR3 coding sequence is TGTGCCAGCAGCCGAAGGCCCGGGAAGGAAAAACTGTTTTTT. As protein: CASSRRPGKEKLFF.

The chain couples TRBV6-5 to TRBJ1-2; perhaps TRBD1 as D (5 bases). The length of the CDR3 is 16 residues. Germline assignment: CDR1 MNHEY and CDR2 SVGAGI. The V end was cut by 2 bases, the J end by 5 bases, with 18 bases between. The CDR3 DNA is TGTGCCAGCAGTTACCACGTAGGGGAGTTGGAGTATGGCTACACCTTC. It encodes CASSYHVGELEYGYTF.